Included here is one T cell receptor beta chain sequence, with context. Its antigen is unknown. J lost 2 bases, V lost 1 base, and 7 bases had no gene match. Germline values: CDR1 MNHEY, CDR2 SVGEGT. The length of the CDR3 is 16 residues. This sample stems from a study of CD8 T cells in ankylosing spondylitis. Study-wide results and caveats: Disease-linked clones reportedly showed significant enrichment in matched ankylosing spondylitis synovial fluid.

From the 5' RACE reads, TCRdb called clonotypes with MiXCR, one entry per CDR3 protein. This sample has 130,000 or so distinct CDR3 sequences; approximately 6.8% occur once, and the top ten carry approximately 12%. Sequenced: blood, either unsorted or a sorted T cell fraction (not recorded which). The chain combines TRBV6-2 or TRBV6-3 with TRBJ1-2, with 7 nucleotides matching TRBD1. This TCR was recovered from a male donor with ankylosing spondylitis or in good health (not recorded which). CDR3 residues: CASSYFAGGLNYGYTF. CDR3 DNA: TGTGCCAGCAGTTACTTCGCAGGGGGGCTCAACTATGGCTACACCTTC.